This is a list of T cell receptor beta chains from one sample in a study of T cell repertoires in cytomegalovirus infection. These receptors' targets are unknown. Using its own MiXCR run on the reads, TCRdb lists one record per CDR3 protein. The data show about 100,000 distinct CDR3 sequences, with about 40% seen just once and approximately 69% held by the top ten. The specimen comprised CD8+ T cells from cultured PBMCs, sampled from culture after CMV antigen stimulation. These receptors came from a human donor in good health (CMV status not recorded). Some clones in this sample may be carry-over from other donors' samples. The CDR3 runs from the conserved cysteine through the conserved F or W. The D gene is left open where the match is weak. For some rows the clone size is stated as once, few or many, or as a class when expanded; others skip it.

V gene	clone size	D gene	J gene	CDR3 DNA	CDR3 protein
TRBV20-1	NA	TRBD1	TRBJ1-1	TGCAGTGCTAGAGGTCTTACAGGGGTTTACACTGAAGCTTTCTTT	CSARGLTGVYTEAFF
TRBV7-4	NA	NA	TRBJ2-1	TGTGCCAGCAGCTTAGGGGTTCCTGAGCAGTTCTTC	CASSLGVPEQFF
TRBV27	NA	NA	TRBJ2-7	TGTGCCAGCAGCTTCGGACCGAGCTACGAGCAGTACTTC	CASSFGPSYEQYF
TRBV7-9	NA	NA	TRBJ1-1	TGTGCCAGCAGCGTCCATGAAGCTTTCTTT	CASSVHEAFF
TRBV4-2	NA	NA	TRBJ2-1	TGTGCCAGCAGCCAAGGTGGGGGGGGCTGGAATGAGCAGTTCTTC	CASSQGGGGWNEQFF
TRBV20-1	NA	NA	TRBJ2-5	TGCAGTGGAGGGAGTCCTGGGACCCAGTACTTC	CSGGSPGTQYF
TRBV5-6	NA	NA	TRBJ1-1	TGTGGATCTGAAGGGGCAGGGACTGAAGCTTTCTTT	CGSEGAGTEAFF
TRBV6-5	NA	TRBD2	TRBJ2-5	TGTGCCAGCAGTGACCCGTGGAGCGGGGGGTCAATGGAGACCCAGTACTTC	CASSDPWSGGSMETQYF
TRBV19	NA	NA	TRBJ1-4	TGTGCCAGTAGTATTGGGGGAGAAAAACTGTTTTTT	CASSIGGEKLFF
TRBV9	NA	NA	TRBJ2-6	TGTGCCAGCAGCGTAGAAGTAACGCGAGTGAGCTCTGGGGCCAACGTCCTGACTTTC	CASSVEVTRVSSGANVLTF
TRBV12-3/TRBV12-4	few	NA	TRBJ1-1	TGTGCCAGCAGTTTAGAGAAGGACACTGAAGCTTTCTTT	CASSLEKDTEAFF